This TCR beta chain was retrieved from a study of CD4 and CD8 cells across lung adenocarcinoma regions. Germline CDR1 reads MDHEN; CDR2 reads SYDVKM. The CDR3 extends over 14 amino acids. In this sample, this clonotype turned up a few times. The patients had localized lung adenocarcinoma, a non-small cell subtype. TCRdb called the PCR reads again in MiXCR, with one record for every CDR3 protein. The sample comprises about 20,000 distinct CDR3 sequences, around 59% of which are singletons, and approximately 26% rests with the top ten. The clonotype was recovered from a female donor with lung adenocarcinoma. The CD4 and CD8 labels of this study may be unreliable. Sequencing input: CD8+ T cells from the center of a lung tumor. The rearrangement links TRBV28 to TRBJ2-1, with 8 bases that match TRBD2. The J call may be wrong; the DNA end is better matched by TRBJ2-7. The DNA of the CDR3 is TGTGCCAGCGATAAGGGACTAGGAACCGAGGAGCAGTACTTC. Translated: CASDKGLGTEEQYF.